The 28 T cell receptor beta chains in this list originate from one sample, sequenced in a study of T cell clones after liver transplantation. The repertoire was sequenced with immunoSEQ multiplex PCR; TCRdb's copy has only in-frame clones and lacks some. The table lists nearly 55,000 clones, about 81% of them singletons. Sample: CD4+ T cells from blood, taken before liver transplant. The receptors shown here come from a human donor who received a liver transplant.

This chain connects TRBV15 to TRBJ2-3; 8 nucleotides line up with TRBD1. CDR3 length equals 15 residues. Per the germline V gene, CDR1 is LNHNV and CDR2 is YYDKDF (reference sequence). J was trimmed by 4 bases and V by 0 bases; bases with no gene match: 3. The CDR3 sequence: CATSRDRGPADTQYF. The CDR3 coding sequence is TGTGCCACCAGCAGAGACAGGGGGCCTGCAGATACGCAGTATTTT.

This sequence joins TRBV18 and TRBJ2-3, with 7 positions matching TRBD2. CDR3 length: 15 residues. V shed 3 bases and J 0 bases; nucleotides not matched to a gene: 3. CDR1 KGHSH and CDR2 LQKENI come from the germline V gene. DNA of the CDR3: TGTGCCAGCTCACCCTCGCGGGAGAGCACAGATACGCAGTATTTT. Encoded protein: CASSPSRESTDTQYF.

This chain links TRBV7-2 with TRBJ2-2; D may be TRBD1 (6 bases). Between the trimmed V and J ends, which lost 4 bases and 3 bases, there was a span of 9 bases. CDR1 and CDR2 (germline): SGHTA, FQGNSA. CDR3 length equals 14 residues. CDR3 loop: CASSSKGDTGELFF. Written as DNA, the CDR3 is TGTGCCAGCAGCTCAAAGGGGGACACCGGGGAGCTGTTTTTT.

This clone was seen a handful of times. J is TRBJ2-2 and V is TRBV5-1; D possibly corresponds to TRBD1 (5 bases). Germline values: CDR1 SGHRS, CDR2 YFSETQ. The CDR3 totals 15 residues. Trimming removed 0 bases from V and 1 base from J, with 7 bases in between. The DNA for the CDR3 is TGCGCCAGCAGCTTGGTCCAGGGGAACACCGGGGAGCTGTTTTTT. This gives the protein CASSLVQGNTGELFF.

The chain uses TRBV6-1 and TRBJ2-1; possibly TRBD2 for D (5 bases). Trimming took 4 bases from V and 3 from J, leaving 10 bases between them. The CDR3 has 14 amino acids. Germline loops: CDR1 MNHNS, CDR2 SASEGT. CDR3 bases: TGTGCCAGCAGTGCGCCGGGAAGCTACAATGAGCAGTTCTTC. Amino acid sequence: CASSAPGSYNEQFF.

The rearrangement uses TRBV27 and TRBJ2-7; 9 bases line up with TRBD1. J gave up 4 bases and V 6 bases, and 7 bases lay outside the gene matches. CDR1 and CDR2 (germline): MNHEY, SMNVEV (reference sequence). The CDR3 covers 14 residues. CDR3 amino acids: CASRYGTGPYEQYF. DNA of the CDR3: TGTGCCAGCAGGTACGGGACAGGGCCTTACGAGCAGTACTTC.

This chain connects TRBV4-1 to TRBJ1-4; 9 bases match TRBD1. Trimming at V came to 3 bases and at J to 2 bases, leaving 13 bases not matched to a gene. Germline V gene sequence: CDR1 MGHRA, CDR2 YSYEKL. The CDR3 extends over 19 amino acids. CDR3 region: CASSHPRTLGQGTNEKLFF. The CDR3 region has the DNA TGCGCCAGCAGCCACCCAAGAACCCTCGGACAGGGGACTAATGAAAAACTGTTTTTT.

This clone showed up just once. This chain uses TRBV19 with TRBJ1-6; D not certain. CDR3 length: 13 residues. Germline V gene sequence: CDR1 LNHDA, CDR2 SQIVND (reference sequence). V was pared by 7 bases and J by 2 bases, with 6 bases between. CDR3 sequence: CASKEAYNSPLHF. In DNA form, the CDR3 reads TGTGCCAGTAAAGAAGCCTATAATTCACCCCTCCACTTT.

The V gene is TRBV19, the J gene TRBJ2-3, with D perhaps matching TRBD1 or TRBD2 (5 bases each). Germline assignment: CDR1 LNHDA and CDR2 SQIVND (reference sequence). The CDR3 extends over 14 amino acids. V was cut by 5 bases and J by 6 bases, with 15 bases left in between. This chain's CDR3 is CASSPQSGQDTQYF. The CDR3 DNA reads TGTGCCAGTAGTCCCCAATCGGGGCAGGATACGCAGTATTTT.

The V and J genes are TRBV6-1 and TRBJ1-4; 12 bases align to TRBD1. The junction had 9 bases not matched to a gene; V was cut back by 8 bases and J by 8 bases. CDR3 length equals 15 residues. Per germline, CDR1 MNHNS and CDR2 SASEGT. The CDR3 DNA reads TGTGCCAGCCAGGGACAGGGGGCTATGGGGGAAAAACTGTTTTTT. Protein: CASQGQGAMGEKLFF.

The count of this clone is one. The CDR3 is CASTAAAEQYF. As DNA, the CDR3 is TGTGCCAGCACCGCGGCAGCCGAGCAGTACTTC. The rearrangement links TRBV28 to TRBJ2-7; D unclear. The CDR3 has 11 amino acids. Germline V lookup: CDR1 MDHEN, CDR2 SYDVKM. Between the trimmed V and J ends, which lost 7 bases and 6 bases, there was a span of 10 bases.

The rearrangement uses TRBV30 and TRBJ1-5; D gene uncertain. CDR3 size: 13 residues. V was pared by 3 bases and J by 2 bases, with 8 bases between. Germline CDR1 is GTSNPN and CDR2 is SVGIG (reference sequence). The CDR3 here is CAWSPTGNQPQHF. CDR3 DNA: TGTGCCTGGAGCCCCACGGGCAATCAGCCCCAGCATTTT. Drawing the rest from reference TRBV30 and TRBJ1-5, the complete variable domain is SQTIHQWPATLVQPVGSPLSLECTVEGTSNPNLYWYRQAAGRGLQLLFYSVGIGQISSEVPQNLSASRPQDRQFILSSKKLLLSDSGFYLCAWSPTGNQPQHFGDGTRLSIL.

The CDR3 nucleotides are TGTGCCAGCAGCCCCAATACAGATACGCAGTATTTT. This sequence encodes CASSPNTDTQYF. The V gene is TRBV11-2, the J gene TRBJ2-3; D is unresolved. The CDR3 runs to 12 residues. Per the germline V gene, CDR1 is SGHAT and CDR2 is FQNNGV. Trimming removed 5 bases from V and 3 bases from J, with 6 bases in between.

Only a few counts were recorded for this clone. The chain has TRBV9 and TRBJ2-7; 9 bases fit TRBD2. The CDR3 is 13 residues long. Germline V lookup: CDR1 SGDLS, CDR2 YYNGEE. The J segment lost 7 bases and the V segment lost 2 bases, leaving 4 bases of the junction unmatched. The CDR3 sequence is CASSVREGLEQYF. CDR3 DNA sequence: TGTGCCAGCAGCGTGCGGGAGGGCCTTGAGCAGTACTTC.

V is TRBV28 and J is TRBJ2-6, with D possibly matching TRBD1 (6 bases). The germline V and J ends were trimmed by 5 bases and 3 bases, with 14 bases remaining between them. The CDR3 has 16 residues. In germline, CDR1 is MDHEN, CDR2 SYDVKM. The CDR3 region is CASSPNRVGGANVLTF. CDR3 in DNA: TGTGCCAGCAGTCCCAACAGGGTGGGTGGGGCCAACGTCCTGACTTTC.

This clone was counted a few times. The rearrangement uses TRBV6-1 and TRBJ2-4; 13 bases line up with TRBD2. J gave up 7 bases and V 6 bases, and 15 bases lay outside the gene matches. Germline CDR1 reads MNHNS; CDR2 reads SASEGT. The CDR3 loop spans 18 amino acids. In DNA, the CDR3 is TGTGCCAGCAGGGAACTCGGACTAGCGGGAGATCCGGGTAACATTCAGTACTTC. It encodes CASRELGLAGDPGNIQYF.

The V gene is TRBV19, the J gene TRBJ1-5; D ambiguous. The ends were cut back, 8 bases at V and 1 base at J, with 12 bases in the middle. Germline lookup yields CDR1 LNHDA and CDR2 SQIVND (reference sequence). The CDR3 is made up of 14 amino acids. DNA of the CDR3: TGTGCCAGTTTTTCCGGGGTCAGCAATCAGCCCCAGCATTTT. Translation gives CASFSGVSNQPQHF.

This chain uses TRBV6-5 with TRBJ2-2; TRBD1 agrees at 7 bases. Per the germline V gene, CDR1 is MNHEY and CDR2 is SVGAGI. J was trimmed by 1 base and V by 6 bases; bases with no gene match: 5. The CDR3 runs to 15 residues. In DNA, the CDR3 is TGTGCCAGCAGGGCCAGGACAGGGAACACCGGGGAGCTGTTTTTT. This sequence encodes CASRARTGNTGELFF.

The V gene is TRBV6-1, the J gene TRBJ2-6; no clear D. With 8 bases removed from V and 0 bases from J, the gap between germline ends came to 11 bases. The germline CDR1 and CDR2 sequences are MNHNS and SASEGT. The CDR3 covers 15 residues. In DNA, the CDR3 is TGTGCCAGCCGGCGAGCTATCTCTGGGGCCAACGTCCTGACTTTC. Translation gives CASRRAISGANVLTF.

V is TRBV4-1 and J is TRBJ2-1; unclear D gene. V gave up 2 bases and J gave up 5 bases, with 19 bases separating them. Germline lookup yields CDR1 MGHRA and CDR2 YSYEKL. The CDR3 runs 17 residues. The CDR3: CASSQNDPPPTHNEQFF. For the CDR3, the DNA is TGCGCCAGCAGCCAAAATGACCCGCCGCCGACACACAATGAGCAGTTCTTC.

The CDR3 here is CASSIGRGSSGANVLTF. In nucleotides, the CDR3 is TGTGCCAGCAGCATCGGTAGGGGGAGCTCTGGGGCCAACGTCCTGACTTTC. This chain joins TRBV11-2 and TRBJ2-6; D possibly corresponds to TRBD1 (6 bases). Trimming took off 5 bases at V and 0 bases at J, with 14 bases between the two ends. Germline values: CDR1 SGHAT, CDR2 FQNNGV. The CDR3 extends over 17 amino acids.

The CDR3 DNA reads TGTGCCAGCAAATCCGGGGCCAGTACCCCTGGCTACACCTTC. This codes for CASKSGASTPGYTF. The chain combines TRBV7-2 with TRBJ1-2; maybe TRBD1 (5 bases). CDR1 SGHTA and CDR2 FQGNSA come from the germline V gene. The CDR3 is made up of 14 amino acids. The V gene lost 7 bases and the J gene lost 7 bases, with 19 bases spanning the gap.

This chain connects TRBV7-9 to TRBJ2-7; 7 bases agree with TRBD1. From germline, CDR1 is SEHNR and CDR2 FQNEAQ (reference sequence). The junction had 16 bases not matched to a gene; V was cut back by 5 bases and J by 9 bases. This CDR3 is built from 15 residues. The CDR3, as DNA: TGTGCCAGCAGCAGAGGGGGACAGCCCACGTCGGGGCAGTACTTC. It encodes CASSRGGQPTSGQYF.

Only a few counts were recorded for this clone. The chain recombines TRBV28 with TRBJ1-2; D unclear. The CDR3 extends over 12 amino acids. The ends were cut back, 6 bases at V and 8 bases at J, with 13 bases in the middle. CDR1 and CDR2 (germline): MDHEN, SYDVKM. The CDR3 nucleotides are TGTGCCAGCAGCCTTGCGGTAGTAGGCTACACCTTC. It is translated as CASSLAVVGYTF.

The rearrangement links TRBV7-3 to TRBJ2-1; 7 nucleotides line up with TRBD2. This CDR3 contains 14 residues. Germline lookup yields CDR1 SGHTA and CDR2 FQGTGA. Trimming took 1 base from V and 7 from J; bases not matched to a gene: 4. CDR3 DNA: TGTGCCAGCAGCTTAAGCGGGAGAGCGAATGAGCAGTTCTTC. It yields the protein CASSLSGRANEQFF.

The chain combines TRBV18 with TRBJ2-3; D is ambiguous. The CDR3 sequence is 12 residues long. The ends were cut back, 5 bases at V and 4 bases at J, with 7 bases in the middle. Germline V lookup: CDR1 KGHSH, CDR2 LQKENI. The CDR3 is CASSIRADTQYF. CDR3 DNA sequence: TGTGCCAGCTCAATAAGGGCAGATACGCAGTATTTT.

This chain uses TRBV4-1 with TRBJ1-2; D is ambiguous. V shed 2 bases and J shed 4 bases, with 14 bases lying between them. Germline V gene data show CDR1 as MGHRA and CDR2 as YSYEKL. CDR3 length: 15 amino acids. The CDR3 region is CASSQSAGVGYGYTF. The CDR3 DNA reads as TGCGCCAGCAGCCAATCCGCCGGGGTAGGCTATGGCTACACCTTC.

The chain uses TRBV6-1 and TRBJ1-1; D unclear. The CDR3 covers 12 residues. Germline-derived CDR1 and CDR2 are MNHNS and SASEGT. The V end was cut by 6 bases, the J end by 8 bases, with 13 bases between. CDR3 sequence: CASSLDREEAFF. DNA of the CDR3: TGTGCCAGCAGCCTCGACCGAGAAGAAGCTTTCTTT.